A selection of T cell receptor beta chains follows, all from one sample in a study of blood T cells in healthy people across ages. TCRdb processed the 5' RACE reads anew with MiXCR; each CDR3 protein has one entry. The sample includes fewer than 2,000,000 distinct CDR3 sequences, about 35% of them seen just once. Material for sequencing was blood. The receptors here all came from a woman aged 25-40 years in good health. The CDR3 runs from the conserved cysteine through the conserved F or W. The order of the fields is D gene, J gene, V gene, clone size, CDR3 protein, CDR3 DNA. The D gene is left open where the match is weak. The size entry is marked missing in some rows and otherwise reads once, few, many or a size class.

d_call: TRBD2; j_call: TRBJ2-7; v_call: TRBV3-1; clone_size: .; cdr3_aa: CASSQPSVAGNYEQYF; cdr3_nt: TGTGCCAGCAGCCAGCCCAGTGTAGCGGGGAATTACGAGCAGTACTTC
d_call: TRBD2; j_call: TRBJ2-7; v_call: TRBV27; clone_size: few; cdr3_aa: CASRLAGVSYEQYF; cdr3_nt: TGTGCCAGCCGACTAGCGGGAGTTTCCTACGAGCAGTACTTC
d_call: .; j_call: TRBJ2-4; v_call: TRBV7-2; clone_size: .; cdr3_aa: CASSWGADKNIQYF; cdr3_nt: TGTGCCAGCTCCTGGGGAGCGGATAAAAACATTCAGTACTTC
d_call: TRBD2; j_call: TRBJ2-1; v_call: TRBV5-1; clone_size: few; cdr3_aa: CASSLGLAGRLNEQFF; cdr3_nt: TGCGCCAGCAGCTTGGGACTAGCGGGCAGACTCAATGAGCAGTTCTTC
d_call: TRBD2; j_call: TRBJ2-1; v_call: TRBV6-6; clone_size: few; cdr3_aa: CASSPAGGEQFF; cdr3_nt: TGTGCCAGCAGCCCGGCGGGGGGTGAGCAGTTCTTC
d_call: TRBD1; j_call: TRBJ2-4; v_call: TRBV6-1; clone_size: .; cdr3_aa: CASSVPGQGFVAKNIQYF; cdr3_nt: TGTGCCAGCAGTGTACCGGGACAGGGGTTTGTAGCCAAAAACATTCAGTACTTC
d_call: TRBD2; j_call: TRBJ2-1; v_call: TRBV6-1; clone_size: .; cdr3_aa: CVSRGRLAGGYNEQFF; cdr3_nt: TGTGTCAGCAGGGGCCGACTAGCGGGAGGCTACAATGAGCAGTTCTTC
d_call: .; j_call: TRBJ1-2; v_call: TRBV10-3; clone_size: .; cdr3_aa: CAISETNRANYGYTF; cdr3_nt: TGTGCCATCAGTGAGACAAACAGGGCCAACTATGGCTACACCTTC
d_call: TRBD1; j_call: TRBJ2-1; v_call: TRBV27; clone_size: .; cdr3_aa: CASSPSTGDEVWEQFF; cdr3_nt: TGTGCCAGCAGTCCGTCGACAGGGGACGAAGTATGGGAGCAGTTCTTC
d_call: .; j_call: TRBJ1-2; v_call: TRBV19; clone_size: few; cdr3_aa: CASSIEEGRGGYTF; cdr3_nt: TGTGCCAGTAGTATTGAAGAGGGGCGAGGTGGCTACACCTTC
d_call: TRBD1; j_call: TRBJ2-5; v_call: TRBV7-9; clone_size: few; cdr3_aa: CASSFSLLRQGWETQYF; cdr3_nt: TGTGCCAGCAGCTTTAGTCTACTGAGACAGGGATGGGAGACCCAGTACTTC
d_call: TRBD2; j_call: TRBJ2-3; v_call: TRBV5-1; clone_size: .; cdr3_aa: CANSFGRGDRTDTQYF; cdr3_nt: TGCGCCAACAGCTTTGGGCGGGGGGATCGCACAGATACGCAGTATTTT
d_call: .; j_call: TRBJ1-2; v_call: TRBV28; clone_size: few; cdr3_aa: CACSPTELNYGYTF; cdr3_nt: TGTGCCTGCAGTCCGACAGAACTTAACTATGGCTACACCTTC
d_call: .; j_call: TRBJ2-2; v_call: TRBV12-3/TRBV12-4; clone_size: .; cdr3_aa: CASSLGVNGELFF; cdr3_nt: TGTGCCAGCAGTTTAGGGGTAAACGGGGAGCTGTTTTTT
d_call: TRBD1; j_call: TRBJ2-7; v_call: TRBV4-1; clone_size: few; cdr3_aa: CASSLLSTGISYEQYF; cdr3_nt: TGCGCCAGCAGCCTTCTTTCGACAGGGATCTCCTACGAGCAGTACTTC
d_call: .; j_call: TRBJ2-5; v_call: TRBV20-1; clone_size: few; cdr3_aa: CSARDPREGQETQYF; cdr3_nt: TGCAGTGCTAGAGATCCCAGGGAAGGACAAGAGACCCAGTACTTC
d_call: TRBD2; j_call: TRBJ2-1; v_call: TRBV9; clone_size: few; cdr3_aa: CASSAFGGSPNNEQFF; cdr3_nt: TGTGCCAGCAGCGCCTTCGGCGGGAGTCCAAACAATGAGCAGTTCTTC
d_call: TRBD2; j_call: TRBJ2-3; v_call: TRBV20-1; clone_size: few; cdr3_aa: CSASLIAGPYTDTQYF; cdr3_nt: TGCAGTGCTAGTCTCATAGCGGGCCCCTACACAGATACGCAGTATTTT